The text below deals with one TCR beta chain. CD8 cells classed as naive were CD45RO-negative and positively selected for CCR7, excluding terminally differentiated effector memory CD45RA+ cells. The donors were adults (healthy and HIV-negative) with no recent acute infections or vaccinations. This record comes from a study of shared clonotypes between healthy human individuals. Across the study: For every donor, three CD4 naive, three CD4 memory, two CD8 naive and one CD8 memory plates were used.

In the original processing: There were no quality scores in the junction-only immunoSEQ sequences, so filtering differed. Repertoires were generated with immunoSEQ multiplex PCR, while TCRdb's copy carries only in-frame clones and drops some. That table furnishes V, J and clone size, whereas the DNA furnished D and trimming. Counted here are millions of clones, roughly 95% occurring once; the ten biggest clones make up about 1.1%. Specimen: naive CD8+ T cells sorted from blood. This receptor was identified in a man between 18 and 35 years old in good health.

The chain's CDR3 is CASSFDTQGAFHYGYTF. In DNA, the CDR3 is TGTGCCAGCAGTTTCGATACGCAGGGTGCTTTTCACTATGGCTACACCTTC. The chain combines TRBV28 with TRBJ1-2; TRBD1 might be the D (5 bases). Germline CDR1 and CDR2: MDHEN and SYDVKM. V lost 3 bases to trimming and J lost 3 bases, with 20 bases between them. This CDR3 is built from 17 residues.